This T cell receptor (beta chain) was recorded in a study of shared clonotypes between healthy human individuals. Study-wide findings and caveats: Limited genetic and exposure-history diversity came from having few donors.

TCRdb keeps only in-frame clones here, not all; method: immunoSEQ multiplex PCR. The top ten hold roughly an eighth of the sample, which has hundreds of thousands of clones, 79% seen once. The V end lost 0 bases, the J end lost 4 bases, and 13 bases lay between the germline ends. The length of the CDR3 is 15 residues. Germline-derived CDR1 and CDR2 are SGHRS and YFSETQ. A word on this clone: The antigen is unknown.

Healthy HIV-negative adults with no recent acute infections or vaccinations were recruited as donors. Sequenced input: PBMCs. This sequence originates from a woman aged 40 to 50 in good health. Some clones in this sample may be carry-over from other donors' samples. The chain is built from TRBV5-1 and TRBJ1-2; possible D gene TRBD1, 5 bases. The CDR3, as DNA: TGCGCCAGCAGCTTGGAGGGGACGTTGGGCTATGGCTACACCTTC. Amino acid sequence: CASSLEGTLGYGYTF.